This T cell receptor (beta chain) was documented in a study of yellow fever vaccine responses in identical twins. This clonotype showed up just once. Its antigen remains unidentified. The CDR3 is 12 amino acids. Germline V gives CDR1 SEHNR, CDR2 FQNEAQ (reference sequence). Trimming removed 5 bases from V and 5 bases from J, with 6 bases in between. TCRdb ran MiXCR on the RT-PCR reads and lists one entry per CDR3 protein. The sample includes thousands of distinct CDR3 sequences, about 89% of them seen just once. Findings and limits, study-wide: Twins' T cell vaccine responses reportedly looked partly convergent, partly personalized.

The rearrangement uses TRBV7-9 and TRBJ2-2; D gene unclear. This sample comprised T cells from blood (PBMCs), unsorted or a sorted subset (not recorded which), obtained before or after yellow fever vaccination (not recorded which). This sequence originates from a woman between 18 and 29 years old who received the yellow fever vaccine. The CDR3 region has the DNA TGTGCCAGCAGCCAGATAACCGGGGAGCTGTTTTTT. It specifies CASSQITGELFF.